This T cell receptor (beta chain) emerged from a study of T cells after yellow fever vaccination. TCRdb ran MiXCR on the 5' RACE reads and lists one entry per CDR3 protein. The profile shows some 49,000 distinct CDR3 sequences, 5% to 8% of them singletons. This TCR was recovered from a man aged 25-45 years who received the YFV17D yellow fever vaccine. This specimen was PBMCs, either bulk or a sorted T-cell subset (CD4+, CD8+, memory, or dextramer-sorted; not recorded which), taken 45 days after the yellow fever booster vaccination.

Here the CDR3 DNA reads TGCAGTGCTTCCCGGGACCATAGCACAGATACGCAGTATTTT. This gives the protein CSASRDHSTDTQYF. The genes are TRBV20-1 and TRBJ2-3; possibly TRBD1 or TRBD2 for D (5 bases each). Germline-derived CDR1 and CDR2 are DFQATT and SNEGSKA (reference sequence). The CDR3 loop spans 14 amino acids. V was cut by 5 bases and J by 0 bases, with 12 bases left in between.